The sequence of this T cell receptor beta chain was determined in a study of blood T cell repertoires in COVID-19. Per the original methods: Estimated nucleated cell counts came from reference gene primer amplification. The data were produced by immunoSEQ multiplex PCR, yet TCRdb's version contains in-frame clones alone and is incomplete. V, J and clone size derive from that table, while D and trimming were established from the DNA sequence. The sample yields 200,000 to 250,000 clones, under 85% seen once. Germline loops: CDR1 SEHNR, CDR2 FQNEAQ (reference sequence). The length of the CDR3 is 13 residues. With 8 bases clipped from V and 5 bases from J, the junction kept 5 bases outside the gene matches.

Sample: peripheral blood. The TCR originated in a man aged 25-45 years who had recovered from COVID-19. This sequence joins TRBV7-9 and TRBJ2-3; the match to TRBD2 covers 9 bases. CDR3 nucleotide sequence: TGTGCCAGCGGGACTAGCACAGGAGATACGCAGTATTTT. Translation: CASGTSTGDTQYF.